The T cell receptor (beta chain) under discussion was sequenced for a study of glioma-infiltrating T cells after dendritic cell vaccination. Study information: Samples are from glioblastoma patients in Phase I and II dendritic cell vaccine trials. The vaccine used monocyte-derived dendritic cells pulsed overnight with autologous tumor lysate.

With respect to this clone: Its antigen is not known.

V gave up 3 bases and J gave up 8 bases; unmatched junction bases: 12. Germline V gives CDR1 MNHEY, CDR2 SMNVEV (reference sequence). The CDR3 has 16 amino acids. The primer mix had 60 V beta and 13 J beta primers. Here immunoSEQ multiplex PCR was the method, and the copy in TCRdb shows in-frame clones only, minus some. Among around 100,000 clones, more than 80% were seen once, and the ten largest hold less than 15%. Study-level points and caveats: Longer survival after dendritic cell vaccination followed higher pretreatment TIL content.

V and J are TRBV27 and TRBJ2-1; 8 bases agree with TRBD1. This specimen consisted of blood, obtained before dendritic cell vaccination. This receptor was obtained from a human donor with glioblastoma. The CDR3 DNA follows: TGTGCCAGCAGTTTCTCCGCGACAGGGGCAGGGGATGAGCAGTTCTTC. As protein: CASSFSATGAGDEQFF.